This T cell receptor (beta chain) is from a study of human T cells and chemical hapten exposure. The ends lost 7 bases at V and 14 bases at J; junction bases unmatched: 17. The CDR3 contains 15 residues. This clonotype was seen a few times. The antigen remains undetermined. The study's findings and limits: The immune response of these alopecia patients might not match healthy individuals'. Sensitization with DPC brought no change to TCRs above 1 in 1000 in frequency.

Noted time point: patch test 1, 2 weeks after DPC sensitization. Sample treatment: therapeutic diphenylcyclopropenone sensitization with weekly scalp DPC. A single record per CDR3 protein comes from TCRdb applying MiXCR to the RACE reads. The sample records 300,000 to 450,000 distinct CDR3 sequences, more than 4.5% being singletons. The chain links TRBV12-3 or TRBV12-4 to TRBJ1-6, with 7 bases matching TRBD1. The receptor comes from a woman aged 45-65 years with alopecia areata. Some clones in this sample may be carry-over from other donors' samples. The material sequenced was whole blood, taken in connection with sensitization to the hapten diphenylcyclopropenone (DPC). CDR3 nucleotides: TGTGCCAGCACTCAAACCCTGGGACAGCCCTTCACCCTCCACTTT. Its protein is CASTQTLGQPFTLHF.